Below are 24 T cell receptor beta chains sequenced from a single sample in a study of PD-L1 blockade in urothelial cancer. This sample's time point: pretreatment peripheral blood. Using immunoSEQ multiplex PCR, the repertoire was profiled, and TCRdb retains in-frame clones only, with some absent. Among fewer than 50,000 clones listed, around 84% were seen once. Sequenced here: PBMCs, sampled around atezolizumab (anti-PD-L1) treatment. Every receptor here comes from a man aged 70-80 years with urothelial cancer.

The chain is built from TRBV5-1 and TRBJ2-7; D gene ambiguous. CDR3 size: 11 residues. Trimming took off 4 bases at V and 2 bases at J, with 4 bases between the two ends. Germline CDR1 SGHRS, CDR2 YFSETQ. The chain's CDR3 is CASSLTYEQYF. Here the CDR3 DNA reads TGCGCCAGCAGCCTTACCTACGAGCAGTACTTC.

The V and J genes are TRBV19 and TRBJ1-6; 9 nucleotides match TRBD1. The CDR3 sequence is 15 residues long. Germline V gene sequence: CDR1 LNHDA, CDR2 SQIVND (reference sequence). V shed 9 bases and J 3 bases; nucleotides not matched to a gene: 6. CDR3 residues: CASRDRENYNSPLHF. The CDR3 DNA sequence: TGTGCCAGCCGGGACAGGGAAAACTATAATTCACCCCTCCACTTT.

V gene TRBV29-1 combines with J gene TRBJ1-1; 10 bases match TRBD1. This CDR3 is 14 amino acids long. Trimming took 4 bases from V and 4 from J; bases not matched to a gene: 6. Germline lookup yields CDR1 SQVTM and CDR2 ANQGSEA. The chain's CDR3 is CSVADRGRSTEAFF. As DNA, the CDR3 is TGCAGCGTTGCTGACAGGGGGCGAAGCACTGAAGCTTTCTTT.

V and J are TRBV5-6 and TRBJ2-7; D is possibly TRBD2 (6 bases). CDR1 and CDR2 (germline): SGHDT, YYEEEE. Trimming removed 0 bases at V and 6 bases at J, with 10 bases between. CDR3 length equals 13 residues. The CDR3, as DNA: TGTGCCAGCAGCTTGGCCTACGGGGGCGAGCAGTACTTC. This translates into CASSLAYGGEQYF.

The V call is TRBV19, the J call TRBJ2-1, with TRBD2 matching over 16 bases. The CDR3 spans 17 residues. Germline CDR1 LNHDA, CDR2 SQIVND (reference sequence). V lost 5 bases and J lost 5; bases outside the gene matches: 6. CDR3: CASSHGTSGRENNEQFF. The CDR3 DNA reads TGTGCCAGTAGTCACGGGACTAGCGGGAGGGAGAACAATGAGCAGTTCTTC.

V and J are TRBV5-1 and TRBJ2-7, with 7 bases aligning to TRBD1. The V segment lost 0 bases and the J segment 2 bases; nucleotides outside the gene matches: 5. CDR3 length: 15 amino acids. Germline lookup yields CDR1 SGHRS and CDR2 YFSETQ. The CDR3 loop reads CASSLAPDRAYEQYF. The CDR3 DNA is TGCGCCAGCAGCTTGGCACCCGACAGGGCCTACGAGCAGTACTTC.

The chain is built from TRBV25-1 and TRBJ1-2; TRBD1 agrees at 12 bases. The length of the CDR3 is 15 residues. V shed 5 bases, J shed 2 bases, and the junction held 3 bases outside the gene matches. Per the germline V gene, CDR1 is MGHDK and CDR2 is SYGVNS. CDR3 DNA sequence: TGTGCCAGCAGTACCGGGACAGGGGGCAACTATGGCTACACCTTC. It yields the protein CASSTGTGGNYGYTF.

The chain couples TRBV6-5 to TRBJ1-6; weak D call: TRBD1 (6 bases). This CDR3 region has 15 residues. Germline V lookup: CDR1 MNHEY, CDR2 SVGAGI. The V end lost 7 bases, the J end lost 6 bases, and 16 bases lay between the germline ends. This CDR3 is CASTGPGAFNSPLHF. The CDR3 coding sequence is TGTGCCAGCACCGGTCCAGGGGCCTTTAATTCACCCCTCCACTTT.

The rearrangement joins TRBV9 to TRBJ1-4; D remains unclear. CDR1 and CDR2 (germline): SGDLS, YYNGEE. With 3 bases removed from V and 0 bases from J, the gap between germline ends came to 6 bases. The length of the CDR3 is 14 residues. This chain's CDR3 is CASSADATNEKLFF. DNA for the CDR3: TGTGCCAGCAGCGCAGATGCAACTAATGAAAAACTGTTTTTT.

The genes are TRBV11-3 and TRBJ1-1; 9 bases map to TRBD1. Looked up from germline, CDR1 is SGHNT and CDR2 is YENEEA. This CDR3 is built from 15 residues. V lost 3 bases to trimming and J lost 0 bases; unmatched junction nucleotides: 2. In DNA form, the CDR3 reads TGTGCCAGCAGCTTGGGACAGGGAATGAACACTGAAGCTTTCTTT. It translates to CASSLGQGMNTEAFF.

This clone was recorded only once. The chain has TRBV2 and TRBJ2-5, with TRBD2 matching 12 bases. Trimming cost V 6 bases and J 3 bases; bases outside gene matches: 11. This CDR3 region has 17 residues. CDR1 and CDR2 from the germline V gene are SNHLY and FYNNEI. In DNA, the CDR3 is TGTGCCAGCAGAGTGGGACTAGCGGGCGCACTGAAAGAGACCCAGTACTTC. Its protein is CASRVGLAGALKETQYF.

Here the CDR3 reads CASSLSDEQYF. The CDR3 DNA reads TGTGCCAGCAGCTTATCGGACGAGCAGTACTTC. The V gene is TRBV7-9, the J gene TRBJ2-7; D is undetermined. Germline V gene sequence: CDR1 SEHNR, CDR2 FQNEAQ (reference sequence). The CDR3 is made up of 11 amino acids. V dropped 2 bases and J dropped 5 bases, with 4 bases sitting between them.

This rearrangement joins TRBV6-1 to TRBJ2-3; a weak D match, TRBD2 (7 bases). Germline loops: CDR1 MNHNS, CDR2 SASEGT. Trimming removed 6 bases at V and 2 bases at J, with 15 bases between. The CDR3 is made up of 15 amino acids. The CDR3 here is CASRLGGQITDTQYF. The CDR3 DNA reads TGTGCCAGCAGGTTGGGGGGGCAGATCACAGATACGCAGTATTTT.

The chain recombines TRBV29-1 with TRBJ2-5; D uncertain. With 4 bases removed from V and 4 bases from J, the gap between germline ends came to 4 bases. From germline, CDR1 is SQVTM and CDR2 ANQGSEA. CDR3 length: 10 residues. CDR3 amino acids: CSVGRETQYF. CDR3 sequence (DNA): TGCAGCGTTGGGAGAGAGACCCAGTACTTC.

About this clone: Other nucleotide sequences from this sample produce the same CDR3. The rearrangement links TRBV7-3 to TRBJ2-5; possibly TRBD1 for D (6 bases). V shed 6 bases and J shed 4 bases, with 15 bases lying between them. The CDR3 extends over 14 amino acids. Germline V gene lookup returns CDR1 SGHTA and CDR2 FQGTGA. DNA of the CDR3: TGTGCCAGCAGTCTTTCAGGGGCTGTAGAGACCCAGTACTTC. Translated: CASSLSGAVETQYF.

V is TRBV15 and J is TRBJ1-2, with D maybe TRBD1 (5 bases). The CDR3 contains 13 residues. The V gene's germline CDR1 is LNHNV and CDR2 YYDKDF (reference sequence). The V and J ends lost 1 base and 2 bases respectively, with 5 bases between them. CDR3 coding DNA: TGTGCCACCAGCAGAGGGGGCAACTATGGCTACACCTTC. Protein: CATSRGGNYGYTF.

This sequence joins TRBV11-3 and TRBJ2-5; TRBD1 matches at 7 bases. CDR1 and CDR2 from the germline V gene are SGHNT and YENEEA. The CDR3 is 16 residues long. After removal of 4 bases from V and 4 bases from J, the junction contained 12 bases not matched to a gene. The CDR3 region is CASSSPGAGGPETQYF. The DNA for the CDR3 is TGTGCCAGCAGCTCCCCTGGGGCAGGGGGTCCAGAGACCCAGTACTTC.

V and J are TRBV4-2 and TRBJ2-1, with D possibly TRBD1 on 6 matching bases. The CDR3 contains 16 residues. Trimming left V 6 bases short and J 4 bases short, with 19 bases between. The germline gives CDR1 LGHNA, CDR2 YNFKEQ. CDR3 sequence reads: CASREAGDGHYNEQFF. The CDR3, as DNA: TGTGCCAGCAGGGAAGCAGGGGACGGGCATTACAATGAGCAGTTCTTC.

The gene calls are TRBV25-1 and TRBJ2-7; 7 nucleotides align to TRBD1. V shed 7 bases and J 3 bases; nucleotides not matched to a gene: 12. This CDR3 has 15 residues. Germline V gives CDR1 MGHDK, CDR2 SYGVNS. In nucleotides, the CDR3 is TGTGCCAGCACCGGTCGGACAGGCGACTTCTACGAGCAGTACTTC. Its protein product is CASTGRTGDFYEQYF.

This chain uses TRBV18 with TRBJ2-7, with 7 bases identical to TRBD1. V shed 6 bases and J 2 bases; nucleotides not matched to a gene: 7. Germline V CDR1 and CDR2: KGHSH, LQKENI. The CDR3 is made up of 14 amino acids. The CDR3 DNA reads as TGTGCCAGCTCCCTGACAGGGAAGGCCTACGAGCAGTACTTC. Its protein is CASSLTGKAYEQYF.

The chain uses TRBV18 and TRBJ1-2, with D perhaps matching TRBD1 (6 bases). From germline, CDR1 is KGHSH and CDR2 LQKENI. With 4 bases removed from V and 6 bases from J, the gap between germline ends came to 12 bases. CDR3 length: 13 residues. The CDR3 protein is CASSRQVRDGYTF. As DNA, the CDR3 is TGTGCCAGCTCACGACAGGTCCGAGATGGCTACACCTTC. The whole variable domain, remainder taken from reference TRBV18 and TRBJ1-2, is NAGVMQNPRHLVRRRGQEARLRCSPMKGHSHVYWYRQLPEEGLKFMVYLQKENIIDESGMPKERFSAEFPKEGPSILRIQQVVRGDSAAYFCASSRQVRDGYTFGSGTRLTVV.

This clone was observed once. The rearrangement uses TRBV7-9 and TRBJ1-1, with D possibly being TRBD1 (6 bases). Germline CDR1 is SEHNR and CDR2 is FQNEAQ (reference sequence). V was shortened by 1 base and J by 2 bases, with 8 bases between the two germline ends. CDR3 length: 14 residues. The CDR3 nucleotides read TGTGCCAGCAGCTTAGGCAGGGGAAACACTGAAGCTTTCTTT. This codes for CASSLGRGNTEAFF. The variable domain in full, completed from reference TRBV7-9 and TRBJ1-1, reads DTGVSQNPRHKITKRGQNVTFRCDPISEHNRLYWYRQTLGQGPEFLTYFQNEAQLEKSRLLSDRFSAERPKGSFSTLEIQRTEQGDSAMYLCASSLGRGNTEAFFGQGTRLTVV.

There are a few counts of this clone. CDR3 in amino acids: CASSPDGGSLIEAFF. Written as DNA, the CDR3 is TGTGCCAGCTCACCGGATGGGGGCAGTTTGATCGAAGCTTTCTTT. The rearrangement joins TRBV18 to TRBJ1-1; tentative D call: TRBD1 (6 bases). Germline loops: CDR1 KGHSH, CDR2 LQKENI. V was clipped by 3 bases and J by 8 bases, with 19 bases between them. The CDR3 has 15 amino acids.

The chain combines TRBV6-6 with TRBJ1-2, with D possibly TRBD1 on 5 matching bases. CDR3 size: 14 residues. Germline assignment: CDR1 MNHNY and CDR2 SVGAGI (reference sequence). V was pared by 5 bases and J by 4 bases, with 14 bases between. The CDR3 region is CASSPPGGTYGYTF. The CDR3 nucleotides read TGTGCCAGCAGTCCCCCGGGGGGTACCTATGGCTACACCTTC.